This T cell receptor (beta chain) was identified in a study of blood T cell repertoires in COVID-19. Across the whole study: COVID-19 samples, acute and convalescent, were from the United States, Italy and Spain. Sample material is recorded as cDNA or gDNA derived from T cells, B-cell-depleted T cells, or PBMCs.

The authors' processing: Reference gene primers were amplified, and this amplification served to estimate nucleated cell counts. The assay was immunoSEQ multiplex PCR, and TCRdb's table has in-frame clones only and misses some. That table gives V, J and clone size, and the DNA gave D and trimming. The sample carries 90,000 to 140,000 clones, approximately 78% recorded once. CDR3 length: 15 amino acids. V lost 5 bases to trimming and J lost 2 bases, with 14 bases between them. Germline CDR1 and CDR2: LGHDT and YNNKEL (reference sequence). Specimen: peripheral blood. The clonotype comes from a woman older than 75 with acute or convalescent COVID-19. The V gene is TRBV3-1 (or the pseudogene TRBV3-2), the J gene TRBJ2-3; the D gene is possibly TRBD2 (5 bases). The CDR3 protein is CASSKGLLYTDTQYF. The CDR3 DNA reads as TGTGCCAGCAGCAAAGGACTGCTTTACACAGATACGCAGTATTTT.